These T cell receptor beta chains were read from a single sample in a study of T cells in localized non-small cell lung cancer. Assay used: immunoSEQ multiplex PCR; TCRdb lists only in-frame clones, some missing. The profile shows fewer than 75,000 clones, 65% to 85% of them singletons. The sample was peripheral blood, taken before any cancer treatment. These receptor sequences come from a female donor of 60 years or more with stage I lung adenocarcinoma. Each CDR3 is given with its conserved first and last residue. A D gene is named only where the DNA matches it firmly.

d_gene	j_gene	len	v_gene	CDR3aa
-	TRBJ2-5	15	TRBV9	CASSERPLEGETQYF
-	TRBJ1-3	16	TRBV28	CASSSRGTGDGNTIYF
-	TRBJ2-7	14	TRBV7-2	CASSSWGSSYEQYF
TRBD1	TRBJ2-1	15	TRBV10-3	CAIRDDRGSNNEQFF
-	TRBJ1-1	14	TRBV19	CASSPRLGDTEAFF
-	TRBJ1-2	14	TRBV7-9	CASSLGPNNYGYTF
-	TRBJ2-6	17	TRBV19	CASSLQGGSSGANVLTF
TRBD1	TRBJ2-1	15	TRBV6-1	CASSESRAGGYEQFF
-	TRBJ1-5	18	TRBV23-1	CASSRRGRNFYSNQPQHF
-	TRBJ2-7	15	TRBV4-3	CASSRGAGQSYEQYF
-	TRBJ2-3	10	TRBV29-1	CSGGADTQYF
TRBD2	TRBJ2-4	14	TRBV7-9	CASSPAVAGNIQYF
TRBD1	TRBJ1-5	15	TRBV12-5	CASGTGQGLVQPQHF
TRBD1	TRBJ1-2	14	TRBV6-5	CASSRDSLYYGYTF
-	TRBJ2-5	15	TRBV29-1	CSVRTGTNPQETQYF
-	TRBJ2-4	14	TRBV27	CASSRDIAKNIQYF
-	TRBJ2-1	15	TRBV9	CASSVGSRGGNEQFF
TRBD1	TRBJ2-7	15	TRBV7-9	CASSLRTGYGYEQYF
-	TRBJ2-1	14	TRBV7-3	CASSPAGVNNEQFF
TRBD2	TRBJ2-1	16	TRBV7-8	CASSLAGTSGVNEQFF
-	TRBJ2-5	15	TRBV28	CASSKPGGLQETQYF
-	TRBJ2-1	15	TRBV29-1	CSVEGTESSYNEQFF
-	TRBJ2-7	14	TRBV5-8	CASSLEGGLYEQYF
-	TRBJ2-3	15	TRBV7-3	CASSLQGGGTDTQYF
-	TRBJ2-7	14	TRBV27	CASSLMGKNYEQYF
-	TRBJ1-3	15	TRBV5-4	CASSHNRVSGNTIYF
-	TRBJ2-4	13	TRBV7-9	CASSSASGNIQYF
-	TRBJ2-5	14	TRBV28	CANRREGYYGTQYF
TRBD2	TRBJ2-1	13	TRBV12-5	CASGSNPGGEQFF
TRBD2	TRBJ2-1	16	TRBV5-4	CASSLAASGSYNEQFF
-	TRBJ1-4	15	TRBV7-2	CASSLAVQGWEKLFF
-	TRBJ1-4	15	TRBV11-2	CASSQSGRAGEKLFF
TRBD2	TRBJ2-1	15	TRBV6-5	CASRMTSAYYNEQFF
-	TRBJ1-5	10	TRBV5-8	CASSSEPQHF
TRBD1	TRBJ2-5	18	TRBV4-2	CASSHRQGAYPPQETQYF
TRBD1	TRBJ2-1	13	TRBV5-4	CASRDRVLNEQFF
TRBD1	TRBJ1-1	18	TRBV6-1	CASSEISPRRDRAAEAFF
-	TRBJ1-6	16	TRBV7-3	CASSLAGPSYNSPLHF
-	TRBJ1-2	15	TRBV27	CASSLGAGNNYGYTF
TRBD1	TRBJ2-7	14	TRBV7-2	CASSYGTGSYEQYF
-	TRBJ1-3	16	TRBV6-5	CASSYRGTSSGNTIYF
TRBD1	TRBJ2-1	14	TRBV7-6	CASSLDRGYNEQFF
TRBD2	TRBJ2-7	11	TRBV20-1	CSARLAYEQYF
-	TRBJ2-1	13	TRBV5-4	CASSPHFDNEQFF
-	TRBJ2-7	15	TRBV5-5	CASRLEPTGFYEQYF
-	TRBJ2-1	14	TRBV5-1	CASSLEQKHNEQFF
TRBD1	TRBJ2-1	13	TRBV2	CASKGTGIPFQFF
-	TRBJ1-4	17	TRBV15	CATSRDSSRPQNEKLFF
-	TRBJ1-3	14	TRBV6-5	CASRDYRESATIYF
TRBD2	TRBJ2-3	13	TRBV29-1	CSGSGFSTDTQYF
TRBD1	TRBJ1-2	17	TRBV10-3	CAISKTGATLFNYGYTF
-	TRBJ2-3	18	TRBV7-2	CASSFRTGVGYSFGTQYF
TRBD2	TRBJ2-1	13	TRBV5-1	CASSLDNGGEQFF
TRBD2	TRBJ2-1	16	TRBV7-8	CASSKPRGSSYNEQFF
-	TRBJ1-1	16	TRBV4-1	CASSQEPPGKGTEAFF
-	TRBJ2-1	13	TRBV9	CASGPGVLQEQFF
TRBD1	TRBJ2-2	16	TRBV5-1	CASSFLQGAITGELFF
TRBD1	TRBJ2-5	15	TRBV6-1	CASSARTGGWETQYF
-	TRBJ1-3	15	TRBV27	CASSLSIGSGNTIYF